The 20 T cell receptor beta chains reported below all come from one sample, sequenced in a study of chemoradiotherapy in HPV16-positive cancers. Profiling relied on immunoSEQ multiplex PCR, and the TCRdb table lists in-frame clones only, not all of them. The data contain under 35,000 clones, 88% of them seen just once; the ten biggest clones take up roughly 4.4%. The sequencing used blood, collected from a patient who underwent chemoradiotherapy. These receptors were obtained from a human donor with HPV-associated anogenital cancer.

Concerning this clone: Other DNA sequences in the same sample also yield this CDR3. This chain uses TRBV27 with TRBJ1-2; weak D call: TRBD1 (5 bases). Trimming left V 6 bases short and J 5 bases short, with 13 bases between. Per the germline V gene, CDR1 is MNHEY and CDR2 is SMNVEV (reference sequence). CDR3 length: 13 amino acids. CDR3 region: CASSPLGGYGYTF. DNA for the CDR3: TGTGCCAGCAGCCCCTTGGGGGGTTATGGCTACACCTTC.

The chain links TRBV27 to TRBJ2-1; no definite D call. CDR3 size: 16 residues. V was trimmed by 0 bases and J by 3 bases, leaving 12 bases between them. Germline V lookup: CDR1 MNHEY, CDR2 SMNVEV (reference sequence). CDR3 DNA sequence: TGTGCCAGCAGTTTATCGATAGGGTTGCGCTACAATGAGCAGTTCTTC. This sequence encodes CASSLSIGLRYNEQFF.

This clone was found a few times. The V gene is TRBV19, the J gene TRBJ1-1; D not certain. Trimming shortened V by 6 bases and J by 4 bases, and 15 bases separated the two germline ends. The CDR3 has 14 amino acids. From germline, CDR1 is LNHDA and CDR2 SQIVND (reference sequence). The CDR3: CASSGGSFFTEAFF. The CDR3 region has the DNA TGTGCCAGTAGCGGAGGCAGTTTCTTCACTGAAGCTTTCTTT.

V gene TRBV28 combines with J gene TRBJ1-6; D unclear. Germline loops: CDR1 MDHEN, CDR2 SYDVKM. The CDR3 sequence is 16 residues long. The V and J ends lost 2 bases and 5 bases respectively, with 13 bases between them. Here the CDR3 DNA reads TGTGCCAGCAGTTTAGTGGTGGCAGTCAATAATTCACCCCTCCACTTT. Translated, it gives CASSLVVAVNNSPLHF. Full variable domain (rest looked up from reference TRBV28 and TRBJ1-6): DVKVTQSSRYLVKRTGEKVFLECVQDMDHENMFWYRQDPGLGLRLIYFSYDVKMKEKGDIPEGYSVSREKKERFSLILESASTNQTSMYLCASSLVVAVNNSPLHFGNGTRLTVT.

The V gene is TRBV19, the J gene TRBJ2-6, with 14 bases identical to TRBD2. Unmatched junction bases numbered 0, after V lost 4 bases and J lost 1 base. The CDR3 is made up of 17 amino acids. Germline V lookup: CDR1 LNHDA, CDR2 SQIVND (reference sequence). The CDR3 is CASSRTSGGSGANVLTF. CDR3 in DNA: TGTGCCAGTAGTAGGACTAGCGGGGGGTCTGGGGCCAACGTCCTGACTTTC.

The chain employs TRBV6-1 and TRBJ1-6; 12 bases match TRBD1. Germline loops: CDR1 MNHNS, CDR2 SASEGT. The V gene end was trimmed by 1 base and the J gene end by 7 bases; junction bases not matched to a gene: 14. There are 20 residues in the CDR3. The CDR3: CASSEVPGDRGQRSNSPLHF. CDR3 coding DNA: TGTGCCAGCAGTGAAGTCCCAGGGGACAGGGGGCAACGATCGAATTCACCCCTCCACTTT.

J is TRBJ2-7 and V is TRBV28; D assignment may be TRBD1 or TRBD2 (5 bases each). Trimming removed 4 bases at V and 6 bases at J, with 13 bases between. Germline CDR1 is MDHEN and CDR2 is SYDVKM. The CDR3 runs to 13 residues. In DNA form, the CDR3 reads TGTGCCAGCAGTTCGGAGAGGGGCGGCGAGCAGTACTTC. This encodes CASSSERGGEQYF.

V and J are TRBV9 and TRBJ2-1; 10 bases are shared with TRBD1. V trimming: 3 bases; J trimming: 6 bases; junction bases outside the gene matches: 6. CDR3 length: 15 residues. Germline CDR1 reads SGDLS; CDR2 reads YYNGEE. This chain's CDR3 is CASSASGQGTNEQFF. CDR3 nucleotides: TGTGCCAGCAGCGCCTCGGGACAGGGGACCAATGAGCAGTTCTTC.

The rearrangement uses TRBV4-2 and TRBJ1-5; the D is unclear. V lost 0 bases, J lost 10 bases, and 7 bases lay in between. This CDR3 is 12 amino acids long. Germline V lookup: CDR1 LGHNA, CDR2 YNFKEQ. The CDR3: CASSQEGSPQHF. The CDR3 DNA is TGTGCCAGCAGCCAAGAGGGGAGTCCCCAGCATTTT.

The chain is built from TRBV19 and TRBJ2-2, with a possible D match to TRBD1 (5 bases). Trimming removed 5 bases from V and 8 bases from J, with 9 bases in between. The germline V gene encodes CDR1 LNHDA and CDR2 SQIVND (reference sequence). The CDR3 extends over 12 amino acids. CDR3 bases: TGTGCCAGTAGTGCATGGACAGGGGAGCTGTTTTTT. Its protein product is CASSAWTGELFF.

The rearrangement uses TRBV6-1 and TRBJ2-7; perhaps TRBD1 as D (6 bases). The ends were cut back, 1 base at V and 3 bases at J, with 7 bases in the middle. The CDR3 loop spans 13 amino acids. CDR1 is MNHNS and CDR2 is SASEGT in the germline V gene. CDR3 residues: CASSEDRVYEQYF. In DNA, the CDR3 is TGTGCCAGCAGTGAAGACAGGGTCTACGAGCAGTACTTC.

This clone was seen more than once but under ten times. J is TRBJ2-7 and V is TRBV28, with TRBD1 identical over 8 bases. The length of the CDR3 is 16 residues. The V gene end was trimmed by 5 bases and the J gene end by 7 bases; junction bases not matched to a gene: 16. Germline V gene data show CDR1 as MDHEN and CDR2 as SYDVKM. The CDR3 sequence is CASSPNRAGGRKEQYF. The CDR3 coding sequence is TGTGCCAGCAGTCCGAACAGGGCAGGGGGCCGTAAAGAGCAGTACTTC.

CDR3 DNA: TGTGCCAGCAGCCCCGGACAGGGGTGGAAGACCCAGTACTTC. Translating it yields CASSPGQGWKTQYF. The chain has TRBV5-6 and TRBJ2-5; 9 bases are a match to TRBD1. Looked up from germline, CDR1 is SGHDT and CDR2 is YYEEEE. V lost 4 bases to trimming and J lost 6 bases; unmatched junction nucleotides: 7. There are 14 residues in the CDR3.

The rearrangement links TRBV4-2 to TRBJ2-2; D perhaps matches TRBD2 (6 bases). The germline V and J ends were trimmed by 1 base and 0 bases, with 6 bases remaining between them. There are 15 residues in the CDR3. Germline assignment: CDR1 LGHNA and CDR2 YNFKEQ. CDR3 DNA: TGTGCCAGCAGCCAAGGGGGGGCGAACACCGGGGAGCTGTTTTTT. The encoded protein is CASSQGGANTGELFF.

V usage is TRBV2 and J usage is TRBJ1-2; D not resolved. The germline V gene encodes CDR1 SNHLY and CDR2 FYNNEI. The CDR3 runs 13 residues. V lost 6 bases and J 2 bases, leaving 10 bases between the germline ends. The CDR3 nucleotides are TGTGCCAGCAGGGGAGGGCTAAACTATGGCTACACCTTC. It is translated as CASRGGLNYGYTF.

The CDR3 protein is CASSLMRGTAQNYGYTF. The CDR3 DNA reads as TGTGCCAGCAGTTTAATGAGGGGGACAGCCCAGAACTATGGCTACACCTTC. This sequence joins TRBV28 and TRBJ1-2; 7 bases align to TRBD1. The V gene end was trimmed by 2 bases and the J gene end by 2 bases; junction bases not matched to a gene: 11. Per germline, CDR1 MDHEN and CDR2 SYDVKM. CDR3 length: 17 residues.

The chain employs TRBV7-3 and TRBJ1-2; TRBD1 is a possible D gene (6 bases). Germline lookup yields CDR1 SGHTA and CDR2 FQGTGA. Trimming cost V 5 bases and J 7 bases, with 14 bases left between them. This CDR3 is built from 13 residues. The CDR3 DNA reads as TGTGCCAGCAGCCCCGACAGGAGTCGTGGCTACACCTTC. Residues: CASSPDRSRGYTF.

V gene TRBV6-5 combines with J gene TRBJ2-1; tentatively, D is TRBD1 (5 bases). V lost 5 bases, J lost 5 bases, and 16 bases lay in between. The CDR3 is made up of 15 amino acids. Germline V CDR1 and CDR2: MNHEY, SVGAGI. The CDR3 is CASSPSQGRHNEQFF. For the CDR3, the DNA is TGTGCCAGCAGTCCCTCGCAGGGAAGGCACAATGAGCAGTTCTTC.

The chain employs TRBV11-3 and TRBJ2-1; D possibly corresponds to TRBD2 (5 bases). Germline V lookup: CDR1 SGHNT, CDR2 YENEEA. V lost 1 base and J 5 bases, leaving 12 bases between the germline ends. This CDR3 spans 15 amino acids. CDR3 sequence (DNA): TGTGCCAGCAGCTTAGGTGGCTTCGGGGACAATGAGCAGTTCTTC. This gives the protein CASSLGGFGDNEQFF.

The genes are TRBV7-9 and TRBJ2-6, with D unresolved. V was pared by 5 bases and J by 0 bases, with 11 bases between. The CDR3 is 16 amino acids. Per germline, CDR1 SEHNR and CDR2 FQNEAQ (reference sequence). This chain's CDR3 is CASSRTVRSGANVLTF. CDR3 DNA sequence: TGTGCCAGCAGCCGGACGGTCCGCTCTGGGGCCAACGTCCTGACTTTC.